The entry below gives a single T cell receptor (beta chain) sequence along with its context. Its cognate antigen is unknown. The PCR had 60 Vbeta and 13 Jbeta primers. The assay was immunoSEQ multiplex PCR, and TCRdb's table has in-frame clones only and misses some. The sample contains roughly 160,000 clones, approximately 81% of which appear only once. This entry belongs to a study of cytomegalovirus exposure and HLA in healthy donors. The wider study: The early release's HLA-typed donors yielded 65 million to 85 million unique TCRs. Among the approximately 400 donors who were genotyped, roughly 85% fell in the genetic ancestry cluster that is associated with self-reported Caucasian donors.

The study's findings and limits: When a later analysis was performed, an Asian-associated ancestry cluster reportedly had fewer N-insertions than the roughly 700-donor mean.

As for the donors, each was a healthy bone marrow donor. Germline V lookup: CDR1 SGHRS, CDR2 YFSETQ. Trimming cost V 0 bases and J 5 bases, with 9 bases left between them. The CDR3 extends over 14 amino acids. This receptor was identified in a male donor in good health and CMV-seronegative. Sequencing was carried out using PBMCs. V and J are TRBV5-1 and TRBJ2-1; tentatively, D is TRBD2 (5 bases). This CDR3 reads CASSLVGGHNEQFF. The CDR3, as DNA: TGCGCCAGCAGCTTGGTAGGAGGACACAATGAGCAGTTCTTC.